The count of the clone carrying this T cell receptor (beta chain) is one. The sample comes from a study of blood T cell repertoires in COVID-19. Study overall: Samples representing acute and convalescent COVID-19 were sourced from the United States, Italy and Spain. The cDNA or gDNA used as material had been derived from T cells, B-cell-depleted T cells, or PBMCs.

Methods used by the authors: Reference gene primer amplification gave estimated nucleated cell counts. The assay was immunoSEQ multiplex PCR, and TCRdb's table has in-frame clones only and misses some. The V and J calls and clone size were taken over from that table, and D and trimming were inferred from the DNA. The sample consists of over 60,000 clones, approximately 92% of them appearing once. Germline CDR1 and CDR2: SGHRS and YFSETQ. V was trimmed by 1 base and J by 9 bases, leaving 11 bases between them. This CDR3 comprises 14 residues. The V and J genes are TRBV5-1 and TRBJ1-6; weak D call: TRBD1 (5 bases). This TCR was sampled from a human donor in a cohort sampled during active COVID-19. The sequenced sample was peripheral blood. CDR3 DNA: TGCGCCAGCAGCTTGAGGGTTACAGGTTCACCCCTCCACTTT. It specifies CASSLRVTGSPLHF.